The clone carrying this T cell receptor (beta chain) appeared a few times. Its antigen is still unknown. The data are from a study of OX40 agonist ivuxolimab in advanced cancers. Study-level background: The study gave patients intravenous ivuxolimab at 0.01 to 10 mg/kg every 2 weeks. Partial responses were observed in three patients, of whom one had hepatocellular carcinoma and two had cutaneous melanoma. Study-wide results and limits: Among T cells, CD8+ cells averaged more expanded clones than CD4+ cells.

Assay used: immunoSEQ multiplex PCR; TCRdb lists only in-frame clones, some missing. The sample has approximately 90,000 clones; about 89% are singletons. Germline assignment: CDR1 MNHEY and CDR2 SMNVEV (reference sequence). This CDR3 contains 13 residues. Trimming removed 3 bases from V and 1 base from J, with 5 bases in between. This receptor was taken from an adult with an advanced solid tumor such as melanoma, head and neck, liver or kidney cancer. The specimen comprised CD4+ or CD8+ T cells sorted from blood, sampled in a trial of the OX40 agonist ivuxolimab. The J gene is TRBJ2-3, the V gene TRBV27; D may be TRBD2 (5 bases). For the CDR3, the DNA is TGTGCCAGCAGTTTCGGGGGCACAGATACGCAGTATTTT. Residues: CASSFGGTDTQYF.